This T cell receptor (beta chain) was captured in a study of blood T cell repertoires in COVID-19 (dated by TCRdb to 2018 to 2021). As for the study more broadly: The collaborator samples originated in the United States, Italy and Spain and spanned the acute and convalescent phases of COVID-19. The material from the prospective study consisted of cDNA or gDNA derived from T cells, B-cell-depleted T cells, or PBMCs. HLA class I and class II types, where available, came from metadata supplied by the sample provider rather than from assay-based typing. Deeply sampled blood TCRbeta repertoires from subjects exposed to, actively infected with, or recovered from COVID-19 were included in the dataset. The repertoires were made available in a free public database intended to serve as a resource for research on the immune response to SARS-CoV-2. The samples were drawn from the first 160 participants of the ongoing ImmuneRACE study and from roughly 1,300 subjects provided by 6 global collaborators. Sample metadata almost always included a de-identified subject ID, COVID-19 status, age in years and sex.

The sample holds a few counts of this clone. Its antigen is unknown. Qualities for individual bases were not recorded, and no much larger clone is one base off. Collaborating institutions collected whole blood in K2EDTA tubes following their own protocols. For TCRbeta analysis, collaborator samples were shipped as frozen whole blood, as isolated PBMCs, or as DNA extracted from either sample type. CDR1 SGDLS and CDR2 YYNGEE are derived from the germline V gene. The CDR3 contains 15 residues, cysteine and phenylalanine counted. Just the 45-base CDR3 DNA is kept, in frame starting at base 1. A distance of 17 bases separates the germline ends of V and J, which lose 4 bases and 5 bases respectively. What the work shows at the level of the full study, not this receptor alone: The amount of clinical and demographic metadata varied by source and participant and was provided uncurated.

TCRbeta CDR3 regions were amplified from genomic DNA using the immunoSEQ Assay, a bias-controlled multiplex PCR. Concerning the study's data processing: Within the assay, amplification of reference gene primers was used to estimate how many nucleated cells each sample contained. To quantify the absolute abundance of each unique TCRbeta CDR3 rearrangement, sequence reads were collapsed and filtered. For each sample, productive Simpson clonality was calculated by taking the square root of Simpson's diversity index across productive rearrangements. TCRdb retrieved this table from immuneACCESS and kept in-frame rearrangements only. Not all clones are present; in checked studies, unresolved V genes account for under half, and no reason is known for the remainder. V and J calls plus clone size are reproduced from that table; the DNA served to infer D and trimming. The sample profile shows 200,000 to 250,000 clones; approximately 78% of them were found once. Roughly 12% of the sample is taken by the ten largest.

Recombination connected TRBV9 to TRBJ2-3; TRBD2 is a possible D gene, resting on 7 matching bases. The sequencing input was peripheral blood. The TCR comes from a woman in her forties with acute or convalescent COVID-19. CDR3 reads: CASSPRTVAGDTQYF. The sequenced DNA is TGTGCCAGCAGCCCCCGGACAGTAGCGGGAGATACGCAGTATTTT.